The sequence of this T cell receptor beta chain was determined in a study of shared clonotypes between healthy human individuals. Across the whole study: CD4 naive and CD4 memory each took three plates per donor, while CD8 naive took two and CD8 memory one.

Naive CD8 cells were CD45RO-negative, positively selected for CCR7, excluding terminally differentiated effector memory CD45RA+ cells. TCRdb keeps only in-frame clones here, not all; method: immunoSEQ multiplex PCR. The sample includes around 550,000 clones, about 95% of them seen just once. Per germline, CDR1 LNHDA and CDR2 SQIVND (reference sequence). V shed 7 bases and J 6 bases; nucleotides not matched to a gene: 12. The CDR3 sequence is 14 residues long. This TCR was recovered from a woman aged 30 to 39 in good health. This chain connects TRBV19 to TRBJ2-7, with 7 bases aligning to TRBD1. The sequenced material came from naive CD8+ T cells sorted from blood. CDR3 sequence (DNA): TGTGCCAGTACCGCGGTACAGGGGTCCGTCGAGCAGTACTTC. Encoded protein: CASTAVQGSVEQYF. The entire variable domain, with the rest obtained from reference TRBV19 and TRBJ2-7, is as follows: DGGITQSPKYLFRKEGQNVTLSCEQNLNHDAMYWYRQDPGQGLRLIYYSQIVNDFQKGDIAEGYSVSREKKESFPLTVTSAQKNPTAFYLCASTAVQGSVEQYFGPGTRLTVT.